One and the same sample provided the 11 T cell receptor beta chains below, sequenced in a study of blood T cell repertoires in COVID-19. Sequenced by immunoSEQ multiplex PCR; TCRdb stores in-frame clones only, minus some. The data show just over 650,000 clones, 75% to 90% seen once. Material: peripheral blood. All receptors come from a young woman with acute or convalescent COVID-19.

V usage is TRBV3-1 (or the pseudogene TRBV3-2) and J usage is TRBJ1-6, with a tentative D call TRBD1 (6 bases). V was cut by 2 bases and J by 7 bases, with 9 bases left in between. The germline CDR1 and CDR2 sequences are LGHDT and YNNKEL (reference sequence). The CDR3 extends over 14 amino acids. The CDR3 coding sequence is TGTGCCAGCAGCCAACAGGGGCGAAATTCACCCCTCCACTTT. It is translated as CASSQQGRNSPLHF.

V usage is TRBV2 and J usage is TRBJ2-7; 7 positions match TRBD2. Trimming cost V 7 bases and J 4 bases; bases outside gene matches: 7. The CDR3 length is 13 residues. CDR1 is SNHLY, CDR2 FYNNEI, per germline. This CDR3 reads CASIPRGVYEQYF. The DNA for the CDR3 is TGTGCCAGCATACCTCGGGGGGTATACGAGCAGTACTTC.

This chain joins TRBV3-1 (or the pseudogene TRBV3-2) and TRBJ1-2; the match to TRBD1 covers 11 bases. Germline CDR1 and CDR2: LGHDT and YNNKEL (reference sequence). The CDR3 is 12 residues long. The J segment lost 7 bases and the V segment lost 10 bases, leaving 5 bases of the junction unmatched. CDR3: CATRTGGRGYTF. In nucleotides, the CDR3 is TGTGCCACCCGGACAGGGGGCCGTGGCTACACCTTC.

In this sample, this clone turned up a few times. The rearrangement links TRBV7-9 to TRBJ1-2, with TRBD1 matching over 8 bases. Germline assignment: CDR1 SEHNR and CDR2 FQNEAQ (reference sequence). This CDR3 has 16 residues. V lost 3 bases to trimming and J lost 0 bases; unmatched junction nucleotides: 6. This chain's CDR3 is CASSFVGQGSNYGYTF. CDR3 coding DNA: TGTGCCAGCAGCTTCGTTGGACAGGGATCTAACTATGGCTACACCTTC.

V gene TRBV24-1 combines with J gene TRBJ2-3; 8 bases agree with TRBD2. The CDR3 runs to 14 residues. The V gene end was trimmed by 7 bases and the J gene end by 5 bases; junction bases not matched to a gene: 7. Germline CDR1 is KGHDR and CDR2 is SFDVKD. The CDR3 nucleotides read TGTGCCACCAGGAACGGGGGGGCGGTAGATACGCAGTATTTT. Its translation: CATRNGGAVDTQYF.

V usage is TRBV9 and J usage is TRBJ2-3; D is perhaps TRBD1 (6 bases). The CDR3 extends over 14 amino acids. The V gene's germline CDR1 is SGDLS and CDR2 YYNGEE. Trimming pared 6 bases from V and 1 base from J, leaving 12 bases between. The CDR3 reads CASTTGQGTDTQYF. DNA for the CDR3: TGTGCCAGCACAACAGGGCAGGGCACAGATACGCAGTATTTT.

This clone was counted a single time. The chain combines TRBV2 with TRBJ2-3, with D hard to call. CDR3 length: 15 residues. Germline values: CDR1 SNHLY, CDR2 FYNNEI. V lost 8 bases and J lost 2, with 17 bases in between. The CDR3 DNA sequence: TGTGCCAGCCAAATTAACACGCTGTACACAGATACGCAGTATTTT. This gives the protein CASQINTLYTDTQYF.

CDR3 sequence (DNA): TGCGCCAGCAGCTCTTCTGGACAGGCCCTGGAGCAGTACTTC. Protein: CASSSSGQALEQYF. The V and J genes are TRBV5-1 and TRBJ2-7; TRBD1 agrees at 7 bases. The germline V gene encodes CDR1 SGHRS and CDR2 YFSETQ. The CDR3 length is 14 residues. V gave up 3 bases and J gave up 7 bases; unmatched junction bases: 10.

The chain combines TRBV4-3 with TRBJ1-2; D perhaps matches TRBD1 (5 bases). CDR1 LGHNA and CDR2 YSLEER come from the germline V gene. The CDR3 spans 15 residues. Trimming took 0 bases from V and 5 from J, leaving 13 bases between them. The CDR3 loop is CASSQERSGLYGYTF. The CDR3, as DNA: TGCGCCAGCAGCCAAGAGCGGTCAGGGTTGTATGGCTACACCTTC.

The rearrangement joins TRBV5-1 to TRBJ1-4; 9 bases are shared with TRBD1. CDR1 is SGHRS, CDR2 YFSETQ, per germline. This CDR3 spans 15 amino acids. The trim removed 7 bases at V and 7 bases at J, leaving 11 bases unmatched. The DNA of the CDR3 is TGCGCCAGCGCCGGTGGACAGGGGAAAGCTGAAAAACTGTTTTTT. Translation gives CASAGGQGKAEKLFF.

The genes are TRBV7-9 and TRBJ2-1, with TRBD2 matching 11 bases. Trimming at V came to 7 bases and at J to 3 bases, leaving 5 bases not matched to a gene. The CDR3 has 15 residues. The V gene's germline CDR1 is SEHNR and CDR2 FQNEAQ (reference sequence). The CDR3 sequence is CASTEGLAGYNEQFF. The CDR3, as DNA: TGTGCCAGCACCGAAGGACTAGCGGGCTACAATGAGCAGTTCTTC.